The clone carrying this TCR beta chain was seen only once. Its antigen is not identified. V was clipped by 4 bases and J by 10 bases, with 22 bases between them. The CDR3 totals 14 residues. From germline, CDR1 is SQVTM and CDR2 ANQGSEA. TCRdb's table, derived via immunoSEQ multiplex PCR, lists solely in-frame clones and lacks some. The sample carries millions of clones, 85% to 95% recorded once. The investigators split CD4+ cells into a CD45RA+ naive subset and a CD45RA-negative memory subset. The source of the sample is a study of shared clonotypes between healthy human individuals. Turning to the study itself: Each donor's CD8 memory used one plate, CD8 naive two, each CD4 subset three.

Whole-study results and caveats: Large depth notwithstanding, sorted-subset sequencing proved incomplete by rarefaction.

Sequenced material: naive CD4+ T cells sorted from blood. The subset: CD45RA+ positively selected. This chain joins TRBV29-1 and TRBJ1-1, with unresolved D. The origin of this receptor is a man aged 18 to 35 in good health. CDR3 loop: CSVALGITPGGAFF. The CDR3 region has the DNA TGCAGCGTTGCGTTAGGGATTACCCCAGGAGGAGCTTTCTTT. Variable domain in full (rest from reference TRBV29-1 and TRBJ1-1): SAVISQKPSRDICQRGTSLTIQCQVDSQVTMMFWYRQQPGQSLTLIATANQGSEATYESGFVIDKFPISRPNLTFSTLTVSNMSPEDSSIYLCSVALGITPGGAFFGQGTRLTVV.